A single sample gave rise to the 29 T cell receptor beta chains below, sequenced in a study of T-cell reconstitution after alpha-beta-depleted transplantation in children (dated by TCRdb to the mid-2010s). Preparation of the library involved PCR. For sequencing, an Illumina HiSeq 2500 was employed. Molecular barcoding was employed in the preparation of TCR libraries, with unique molecular identifiers being used to normalize TCRbeta repertoire quantification. TCRdb ran its own pipeline on the public reads, namely fastp trimming at Q25 and MiXCR clone calling, and kept in-frame beta chains. Entries that share a CDR3 protein sequence are merged under the most common genes and DNA. Within this sample are 490,000 or so distinct CDR3 sequences, with about 12% of them counted one time only. The leading ten clones occupy more than 5.5% of the sample. The sequenced sample was PBMCs from the stem cell graft donor, obtained from the stem cell graft. All receptors come from a human donor who donated a stem cell graft to a child with combined immunodeficiency.

This clonotype was recorded at least ten times. V gene TRBV4-3 combines with J gene TRBJ2-1, with 7 bases identical to TRBD2. The V gene end was trimmed by 2 bases and the J gene end by 9 bases; junction bases not matched to a gene: 7. The CDR3 contains 14 residues. Germline CDR1 is LGHNA and CDR2 is YSLEER. CDR3 region: CASSQRRELGEQFF. The CDR3 region has the DNA TGCGCCAGCAGCCAAAGGCGGGAGCTGGGTGAGCAGTTCTTC.

Turning to this clonotype: A much more abundant neighbour one base away suggests this may be a read error. The DNA for the CDR3 is TGTGCCAGCAGCGACAGCTATCAGCCCCAGCATTTT. Amino acids: CASSDSYQPQHF. The chain carries TRBV12-3 or TRBV12-4 and TRBJ1-5; possibly TRBD1 for D (5 bases). The germline V and J ends were trimmed by 6 bases and 5 bases, with 8 bases remaining between them. The length of the CDR3 is 12 residues.

The chain combines TRBV29-1 with TRBJ2-3; 11 positions agree with TRBD2. The germline gives CDR1 SQVTM, CDR2 ANQGSEA. This CDR3 spans 23 amino acids. V shed 7 bases, J shed 2 bases, and the junction held 32 bases outside the gene matches. The chain's CDR3 is CSARFFGTGITLWGLADTDTQYF. CDR3 nucleotide sequence: TGCAGCGCCCGGTTTTTTGGTACAGGGATAACATTGTGGGGACTAGCGGACACAGATACGCAGTATTTT.

This chain links TRBV12-3 or TRBV12-4 with TRBJ2-7; 7 nucleotides align to TRBD1. This CDR3 is 15 amino acids long. The trim removed 4 bases at V and 5 bases at J, leaving 11 bases unmatched. CDR3 protein: CASSWGLTGTDEQYF. The CDR3 DNA is TGTGCCAGCAGTTGGGGTTTGACAGGGACAGACGAGCAGTACTTC.

CDR3 coding DNA: TGTGCCAGCAGTGGACCCCAGGGTACTATAGCCAAAAACATTCAGTACTTC. Protein sequence: CASSGPQGTIAKNIQYF. This chain joins TRBV2 and TRBJ2-4; D may be TRBD1 (5 bases). The CDR3 runs to 17 residues. From germline, CDR1 is SNHLY and CDR2 FYNNEI. The germline V and J ends were trimmed by 4 bases and 0 bases, with 16 bases remaining between them. Full variable domain (missing parts from reference TRBV2 and TRBJ2-4): EPEVTQTPSHQVTQMGQEVILRCVPISNHLYFYWYRQILGQKVEFLVSFYNNEISEKSEIFDDQFSVERPDGSNFTLKIRSTKLEDSAMYFCASSGPQGTIAKNIQYFGAGTRLSVL.

This clonotype was observed a few times. The gene calls are TRBV2 and TRBJ1-4; D not certain. Trimming stripped 3 bases from V and 0 bases from J, with 8 bases between. Germline V gene data show CDR1 as SNHLY and CDR2 as FYNNEI. The CDR3 covers 15 residues. CDR3 loop: CASSEARTTNEKLFF. CDR3 DNA: TGTGCCAGCAGTGAGGCCCGTACAACTAATGAAAAACTGTTTTTT.

This clonotype turned up a few times. The CDR3 nucleotides are TGTGCCATCAGTGAGTCCGGGACTGGCGGGGAACAAGAGACCCAGTACTTC. Translation gives CAISESGTGGEQETQYF. V gene TRBV10-3 combines with J gene TRBJ2-5, with a possible D match to TRBD2 (6 bases). The CDR3 extends over 17 amino acids. Looked up from germline, CDR1 is ENHRY and CDR2 is SYGVKD. V gave up 0 bases and J gave up 2 bases, with 16 bases separating them.

This clonotype came up many times. The chain combines TRBV24-1 with TRBJ2-1, with D possibly TRBD1 on 5 matching bases. V lost 4 bases to trimming and J lost 0 bases, with 15 bases between them. Per germline, CDR1 KGHDR and CDR2 SFDVKD. This CDR3 is built from 17 residues. The chain's CDR3 is CATSEVGQISSYNEQFF. The CDR3 DNA is TGTGCCACCAGTGAGGTCGGACAAATTAGCTCCTACAATGAGCAGTTCTTC.

The rearrangement uses TRBV12-3 or TRBV12-4 and TRBJ1-2, with TRBD1 identical over 10 bases. CDR3 length: 15 amino acids. V was clipped by 6 bases and J by 4 bases; unmatched bases: 8. The DNA of the CDR3 is TGTGCCAGCAGACAGGGACAGGGGCACGTCTATGGCTACACCTTC. This codes for CASRQGQGHVYGYTF.

This clonotype was detected ten times or more. The chain links TRBV7-9 to TRBJ1-4; TRBD1 matches at 8 bases. The germline V gene encodes CDR1 SEHNR and CDR2 FQNEAQ (reference sequence). The V segment lost 7 bases and the J segment 8 bases; nucleotides outside the gene matches: 9. This CDR3 has 14 residues. In DNA, the CDR3 is TGTGCCAGCACCTCAGGGGGCCGTTGGGAAAAACTGTTTTTT. It yields the protein CASTSGGRWEKLFF. Filled out from reference TRBV7-9 and TRBJ1-4, the complete variable domain reads DTGVSQNPRHKITKRGQNVTFRCDPISEHNRLYWYRQTLGQGPEFLTYFQNEAQLEKSRLLSDRFSAERPKGSFSTLEIQRTEQGDSAMYLCASTSGGRWEKLFFGSGTQLSVL.

V is TRBV9 and J is TRBJ2-7, with D perhaps matching TRBD1 (5 bases). Trimming removed 0 bases at V and 5 bases at J, with 18 bases between. CDR1 is SGDLS, CDR2 YYNGEE, per germline. This CDR3 region has 16 residues. CDR3 in amino acids: CASSVEVSGLRDEQYF. DNA of the CDR3: TGTGCCAGCAGCGTAGAAGTATCAGGCCTCAGGGACGAGCAGTACTTC.

On this clonotype itself: A much larger clonotype is one base distant, so this may be a read error. The CDR3 ends on some other residue instead of the conserved phenylalanine or tryptophan, so this is likely a read error. The gene calls are TRBV15 and TRBJ1-6, with D uncertain. The CDR3 totals 16 residues. The V end was cut by 5 bases, the J end by 6 bases, with 17 bases between. CDR1 is LNHNV and CDR2 is YYDKDF in the germline V gene (reference sequence). The chain's CDR3 is CATSGLLDDVNSPLHC. CDR3 nucleotides: TGTGCCACCAGCGGCTTACTGGACGACGTTAATTCACCCCTCCACTGT.

The rearrangement joins TRBV7-3 to TRBJ2-3; 9 nucleotides align to TRBD2. The CDR3 totals 14 residues. The V and J ends lost 5 bases and 4 bases, in that order; junction bases with no gene match: 4. Germline CDR1 and CDR2: SGHTA and FQGTGA. This chain's CDR3 is CASSTGGGADTQYF. The DNA for the CDR3 is TGTGCCAGCAGCACTGGCGGGGGGGCAGATACGCAGTATTTT.

The V and J genes are TRBV12-3 or TRBV12-4 and TRBJ2-1; D is ambiguous. CDR3 length equals 12 residues. V was cut by 2 bases and J by 6 bases, with 5 bases left in between. For the CDR3, the DNA is TGTGCCAGCAGTTTAACGTTCAATGAGCAGTTCTTC. Protein: CASSLTFNEQFF.

V and J are TRBV20-1 and TRBJ2-1; D assignment may be TRBD1 or TRBD2 (5 bases each). This CDR3 has 18 amino acids. CDR1 and CDR2 from the germline V gene are DFQATT and SNEGSKA (reference sequence). V lost 0 bases and J lost 4, with 22 bases in between. This chain's CDR3 is CSAREGRWGYNPYNEQFF. CDR3 in DNA: TGCAGTGCTAGAGAGGGACGGTGGGGCTATAACCCTTACAATGAGCAGTTCTTC.

There are many counts of this clonotype. CDR3: CASSGWDRGNEQFF. The CDR3 DNA reads TGTGCCAGCAGTGGTTGGGACAGGGGCAATGAGCAGTTCTTC. The chain recombines TRBV12-3 or TRBV12-4 with TRBJ2-1; 10 nucleotides match TRBD1. Trimming removed 5 bases from V and 6 bases from J; junction bases left unmatched: 4. The length of the CDR3 is 14 residues.

Only a few counts were recorded for this clonotype. The chain employs TRBV29-1 and TRBJ2-1; D is tentatively TRBD1 or TRBD2 (5 bases each). V dropped 7 bases and J dropped 4 bases, with 17 bases sitting between them. Germline V gene data show CDR1 as SQVTM and CDR2 as ANQGSEA. The CDR3 loop spans 14 amino acids. CDR3 bases: TGCAGCGCCCGGGACGGATTATTATACAATGAGCAGTTCTTC. Translation gives CSARDGLLYNEQFF.

The chain joins TRBV7-2 to TRBJ2-1, with TRBD2 matching over 8 bases. The length of the CDR3 is 15 residues. V was clipped by 5 bases and J by 9 bases; unmatched bases: 12. The germline V gene has CDR1 SGHTA and CDR2 FQGNSA. CDR3 DNA: TGTGCCAGCAGCCTTCGTCCGGGACTAGGGGGTGAGCAGTTCTTC. This codes for CASSLRPGLGGEQFF.

V and J are TRBV5-1 and TRBJ1-2; tentative D call: TRBD1 (5 bases). The CDR3 spans 14 residues. Germline V CDR1 and CDR2: SGHRS, YFSETQ. V shed 4 bases and J shed 8 bases, with 18 bases lying between them. CDR3 sequence (DNA): TGCGCCAGCAGCCCACGCGAGGGGAACGGGGGCTACACCTTC. Its translation: CASSPREGNGGYTF. The whole variable domain, filled in from reference TRBV5-1 and TRBJ1-2, reads KAGVTQTPRYLIKTRGQQVTLSCSPISGHRSVSWYQQTPGQGLQFLFEYFSETQRNKGNFPGRFSGRQFSNSRSEMNVSTLELGDSALYLCASSPREGNGGYTFGSGTRLTVV.

In the case of this clonotype: One junction end does not reproduce the germline sequence, and a read error may be involved. V and J are TRBV7-9 and TRBJ2-7; D is perhaps TRBD1 (5 bases). Germline-derived CDR1 and CDR2 are SEHNR and FQNEAQ (reference sequence). The CDR3 contains 14 residues. Here the CDR3 DNA reads TGTGCCAGCAGCTCCGGTTGGACATCCTACGGGCAGTACTTC. This sequence encodes CASSSGWTSYGQYF.

This clonotype occurred a few times. This chain links TRBV13 with TRBJ2-1, with a possible D match to TRBD1 (5 bases). The germline V gene encodes CDR1 PRHDT and CDR2 FYEKMQ (reference sequence). V was trimmed by 3 bases and J by 6 bases, leaving 15 bases between them. The CDR3 sequence is 15 residues long. The DNA for the CDR3 is TGTGCCAGCAGCTTTGCCCGAGCAGGGCCCAATGAGCAGTTCTTC. This translates into CASSFARAGPNEQFF.

This chain connects TRBV5-1 to TRBJ2-7, with D unresolved. The CDR3 runs 14 residues. Germline CDR1 and CDR2: SGHRS and YFSETQ. Trimming removed 4 bases from V and 5 bases from J, with 16 bases in between. The CDR3: CASSLTTRKDEQYF. DNA of the CDR3: TGCGCCAGCAGCCTGACAACCAGAAAGGACGAGCAGTACTTC.

The chain carries TRBV5-1 and TRBJ2-3, with 13 nucleotides matching TRBD2. This CDR3 comprises 17 residues. Germline assignment: CDR1 SGHRS and CDR2 YFSETQ. The V and J ends lost 4 bases and 6 bases, in that order; junction bases with no gene match: 11. The CDR3 is CASSLGLAGAMQDTQYF. The CDR3 coding sequence is TGCGCCAGCAGCCTCGGACTAGCGGGGGCCATGCAGGATACGCAGTATTTT.

This clonotype occurred once. The chain carries TRBV5-5 and TRBJ2-7; D remains unclear. V was cut by 3 bases and J by 2 bases, with 15 bases left in between. The CDR3 has 15 amino acids. From germline, CDR1 is SGHKS and CDR2 YYEKEE (reference sequence). CDR3 amino acids: CASSSFPRDTYEQYF. CDR3 sequence (DNA): TGTGCCAGCAGCTCCTTCCCCCGAGATACCTACGAGCAGTACTTC.

This chain uses TRBV18 with TRBJ1-1; TRBD1 matches at 7 bases. CDR1 KGHSH and CDR2 LQKENI come from the germline V gene. The CDR3 length is 15 residues. With V trimmed by 3 bases and J by 3 bases, 7 bases remained unmatched. For the CDR3, the DNA is TGTGCCAGCTCACCGGCGGGACAGATCCACACTGAAGCTTTCTTT. Amino acids: CASSPAGQIHTEAFF.

The table lists this clonotype with many counts. As DNA, the CDR3 is TGCGCCAGCAGCTTGGGACAGGACTCTGGAAACACCATATATTTT. This gives the protein CASSLGQDSGNTIYF. The chain has TRBV5-1 and TRBJ1-3; tentative D call: TRBD1 (6 bases). The germline V gene has CDR1 SGHRS and CDR2 YFSETQ. Trimming stripped 0 bases from V and 0 bases from J, with 7 bases between. CDR3 length equals 15 residues.

There are many counts of this clonotype. The genes are TRBV29-1 and TRBJ2-7; TRBD1 matches 9 bases. The CDR3 has 13 residues. CDR1 is SQVTM, CDR2 ANQGSEA, per germline. With 1 base clipped from V and 9 bases from J, the junction kept 7 bases outside the gene matches. CDR3 coding DNA: TGCAGCGTTGAAGCGGTGGGACAGGGAGCGCAGTACTTC. Translating it yields CSVEAVGQGAQYF.

This rearrangement joins TRBV18 to TRBJ2-7; D perhaps matches TRBD1 (8 bases). The CDR3 totals 19 residues. Germline CDR1 KGHSH, CDR2 LQKENI. V lost 1 base and J 5 bases, leaving 27 bases between the germline ends. The CDR3 here is CASSPQRQGFRRESHEQYF. The CDR3 bases are TGTGCCAGCTCACCACAGAGACAGGGGTTTCGGCGGGAGAGCCACGAGCAGTACTTC.

The rearrangement links TRBV6-6 to TRBJ1-6; D call uncertain. The CDR3 is 13 residues long. With 4 bases removed from V and 8 bases from J, the gap between germline ends came to 9 bases. Germline values: CDR1 MNHNY, CDR2 SVGAGI (reference sequence). Here the CDR3 DNA reads TGTGCCAGCAGTTCCCGATATGATTCACCCCTCCACTTT. Its translation is CASSSRYDSPLHF.